This T cell receptor (beta chain) stems from a study of CD8 T cells in ankylosing spondylitis. Overall study findings and caveats: Some motif variants were previously reported in reactive arthritis synovial fluid and blood. Ankylosing spondylitis blood appeared to carry a characteristic TCR beta motif of fewer than 10 highly homologous variants.

CDR3 length equals 13 residues. Germline CDR1 reads SQVTM; CDR2 reads ANQGSEA. Trimming stripped 3 bases from V and 2 bases from J, with 10 bases between. On this clonotype itself: The antigen remains undetermined.

TCRdb used MiXCR to reprocess the 5' RACE reads, holding one entry per CDR3 protein. The data contain roughly 230,000 distinct CDR3 sequences, 15% to 20% of them singletons. Sequencing input: blood, either unsorted or a sorted T cell fraction (not recorded which). The rearrangement links TRBV29-1 to TRBJ2-5; D perhaps matches TRBD1 (6 bases). This clonotype was obtained from a male donor with ankylosing spondylitis or in good health (not recorded which). The CDR3 loop is CSVDRTVQETQYF. CDR3 sequence (DNA): TGCAGCGTTGATAGGACAGTACAAGAGACCCAGTACTTC.